The rows below give T cell receptor beta chains drawn from one sample of a study of cytomegalovirus exposure and HLA in healthy donors. TCRdb's copy holds only in-frame clones and misses some; the assay was immunoSEQ multiplex PCR. Among about 90,000 clones listed, approximately 69% were seen once. Sequencing was carried out using PBMCs. The receptors come from a woman between 45 and 60 years old in good health and CMV-seropositive. The CDR3 runs from the conserved cysteine through the conserved F or W. Fields, in order: clone size, V gene, D gene, J gene, CDR3 protein, CDR3 DNA. The D gene is left open where the match is weak. Clone size is stated in some rows and not others, as once, few, many or a class when expanded.

-	TRBV6-5	-	TRBJ1-2	CASSYVPVAHYGYTF	TGTGCCAGCAGTTACGTCCCGGTAGCCCACTATGGCTACACCTTC
-	TRBV29-1	TRBD2	TRBJ2-7	CSVEGLAGAPEYEQYF	TGCAGCGTTGAGGGTCTAGCGGGTGCCCCGGAATACGAGCAGTACTTC
-	TRBV9	-	TRBJ1-2	CASSVLNYGYTF	TGTGCCAGCAGCGTATTAAACTATGGCTACACCTTC
few	TRBV18	-	TRBJ1-3	CASSPGRGDSSGNTIYF	TGTGCCAGCTCACCAGGCAGGGGCGATTCCTCTGGAAACACCATATATTTT
-	TRBV28	TRBD2	TRBJ2-1	CASSYPIRGGHYNEQFF	TGTGCCAGCAGCTACCCGATTCGGGGGGGGCACTACAATGAGCAGTTCTTC
-	TRBV29-1	-	TRBJ2-1	CSALEGEQFF	TGCAGCGCCCTTGAGGGAGAGCAGTTCTTC
-	TRBV27	-	TRBJ2-2	CASRQAAGELFF	TGTGCCAGCAGACAGGCGGCCGGGGAGCTGTTTTTT
-	TRBV7-9	TRBD1	TRBJ1-4	CASSRDSGNEKLFF	TGTGCCAGCAGCCGGGACAGCGGTAATGAAAAACTGTTTTTT
-	TRBV6-1	TRBD1	TRBJ2-7	CASSLGDSGIYEQYF	TGTGCCAGCAGTTTAGGGGACAGTGGCATCTACGAGCAGTACTTC
-	TRBV19	TRBD1	TRBJ1-2	CASSMTGGNWAGYTF	TGTGCCAGTAGTATGACAGGGGGCAATTGGGCTGGCTACACCTTC
-	TRBV5-1	-	TRBJ2-5	CASSFNQETQYF	TGCGCCAGCAGCTTTAACCAAGAGACCCAGTACTTC
-	TRBV10-1	-	TRBJ2-3	CASSEWPASTDTQYF	TGCGCCAGCAGTGAGTGGCCCGCTAGCACAGATACGCAGTATTTT
-	TRBV19	TRBD1	TRBJ1-4	CASSTPGTGLGKLFF	TGTGCCAGTAGTACCCCCGGGACAGGACTTGGAAAACTGTTTTTT
-	TRBV30	TRBD2	TRBJ2-1	CAWSWAGGPSDEQFF	TGTGCCTGGAGCTGGGCGGGGGGGCCGTCCGATGAGCAGTTCTTC
once	TRBV6-1	-	TRBJ1-1	CAIRFQGNTEAFF	TGTGCCATCCGCTTCCAGGGGAACACTGAAGCTTTCTTT
-	TRBV11-2	TRBD1	TRBJ2-6	CASRWTGFPGANVLTF	TGTGCCAGCAGATGGACAGGGTTCCCCGGGGCCAACGTCCTGACTTTC
-	TRBV15	TRBD1	TRBJ2-1	CATQDRESYNEQFF	TGTGCCACCCAAGACAGGGAGTCCTACAATGAGCAGTTCTTC
-	TRBV7-8	-	TRBJ1-6	CASSSGSIYNSPLHF	TGTGCCAGCAGTTCGGGGTCCATTTATAATTCACCCCTCCACTTT
-	TRBV6-5	TRBD1	TRBJ2-7	CASTPPGGYEQYF	TGTGCCAGCACTCCCCCAGGGGGCTACGAGCAGTACTTC
-	TRBV2	-	TRBJ1-4	CASSEALGGLKEKLFF	TGTGCCAGCAGTGAAGCGCTCGGGGGGCTAAAGGAAAAACTGTTTTTT
-	TRBV18	-	TRBJ1-2	CASSEGTTPGYTF	TGTGCCAGCTCAGAAGGGACAACGCCCGGCTACACCTTC
-	TRBV18	-	TRBJ1-2	CASSPATEPNYGYTF	TGTGCCAGCTCACCCGCGACAGAACCCAACTATGGCTACACCTTC
-	TRBV19	TRBD1	TRBJ1-2	CASSLNPGQAVGGYTF	TGTGCCAGTAGTCTCAATCCGGGACAGGCGGTGGGAGGCTACACCTTC
-	TRBV28	-	TRBJ1-2	CATEVLYGYTF	TGTGCCACCGAGGTTTTATATGGCTACACCTTC
-	TRBV2	-	TRBJ2-5	CASSEAAGTQYF	TGTGCCAGCAGTGAAGCCGCGGGGACCCAGTACTTC
-	TRBV6-1	TRBD1	TRBJ2-7	CASSSPGQGAHEQYF	TGTGCCAGCAGTTCCCCGGGACAGGGGGCCCACGAGCAGTACTTC
-	TRBV11-3	-	TRBJ2-7	CASRVLPRASSYEQYF	TGTGCCAGCAGAGTTCTACCCAGGGCCTCCTCCTACGAGCAGTACTTC
-	TRBV5-5	-	TRBJ1-5	CASSLAGYSNQPQHF	TGTGCCAGCAGCTTGGCGGGGTATAGCAATCAGCCCCAGCATTTT
few	TRBV5-5	TRBD1	TRBJ2-7	CASRRDRGYPYEQYF	TGTGCCAGCAGACGGGACAGGGGATACCCCTACGAGCAGTACTTC
-	TRBV4-2	-	TRBJ2-2	CASSQEPPGEGVSGELFF	TGTGCCAGCAGCCAAGAACCTCCGGGGGAAGGGGTTTCCGGGGAGCTGTTTTTT
-	TRBV29-1	-	TRBJ2-7	CSVASPGEQYF	TGCAGCGTTGCCTCCCCAGGAGAGCAGTACTTC
-	TRBV18	-	TRBJ1-1	CASSPLTGNTEAFF	TGTGCCAGCTCACCACTAACGGGAAACACTGAAGCTTTCTTT
few	TRBV5-1	TRBD2	TRBJ2-1	CASSLVGTSGGRNEQFF	TGCGCCAGCAGCTTGGTGGGGACTAGCGGGGGGCGAAATGAGCAGTTCTTC
-	TRBV28	-	TRBJ2-3	CASSLSGEDTQYF	TGTGCCAGCAGTTTATCCGGGGAAGATACGCAGTATTTT
-	TRBV28	-	TRBJ1-1	CASSLPRGAGTEAFF	TGTGCCAGCAGTCTCCCCCGGGGGGCAGGTACTGAAGCTTTCTTT
-	TRBV7-9	TRBD1	TRBJ2-7	CASSLGSGDRGTLEQYF	TGTGCCAGCAGCTTAGGGTCGGGGGACAGGGGAACCCTAGAGCAGTACTTC
-	TRBV2	-	TRBJ1-1	CASSESVMNTEAFF	TGTGCCAGCAGTGAGAGCGTTATGAACACTGAAGCTTTCTTT
few	TRBV5-6	-	TRBJ1-1	CASSFRGTEAFF	TGTGCCAGCAGCTTTCGGGGCACTGAAGCTTTCTTT
-	TRBV6-1	-	TRBJ1-1	CASVQMGGAGTEAFF	TGTGCCAGCGTGCAAATGGGAGGGGCTGGCACTGAAGCTTTCTTT
-	TRBV2	-	TRBJ1-2	CASSGPQERTRGYTF	TGTGCCAGCAGTGGACCCCAGGAGAGGACACGGGGCTACACCTTC
-	TRBV5-1	-	TRBJ1-1	CASSPAFANTEAFF	TGCGCCAGCAGCCCCGCGTTCGCAAACACTGAAGCTTTCTTT
-	TRBV25-1	TRBD1	TRBJ1-2	CASSGRGNYGYTF	TGTGCCAGCAGTGGCAGGGGGAACTATGGCTACACCTTC
-	TRBV18	-	TRBJ2-7	CASSQTGWGSYEQYF	TGTGCCAGCTCACAAACAGGGTGGGGGAGCTACGAGCAGTACTTC
-	TRBV4-3	TRBD1	TRBJ1-2	CASSQSGGDGYTF	TGCGCCAGCAGCCAATCAGGGGGTGATGGCTACACCTTC
few	TRBV10-3	TRBD1	TRBJ1-2	CAISEGGQFYGYTF	TGTGCCATCAGTGAGGGGGGACAGTTCTATGGCTACACCTTC
few	TRBV28	-	TRBJ1-1	CASSLVRMNTEAFF	TGTGCCAGCAGTTTGGTCAGGATGAACACTGAAGCTTTCTTT
-	TRBV9	-	TRBJ1-2	CASSPLGGGDGYTF	TGTGCCAGCAGCCCACTCGGGGGAGGGGACGGCTACACCTTC
few	TRBV30	-	TRBJ1-2	CAAGGLYYGYTF	TGTGCGGCGGGGGGATTGTACTATGGCTACACCTTC
-	TRBV10-1	TRBD1	TRBJ2-3	CASSELQGTGTDTQYF	TGCGCCAGCAGTGAGTTACAGGGGACGGGGACAGATACGCAGTATTTT
-	TRBV28	TRBD2	TRBJ2-5	CASSLRSGGPETQYF	TGTGCCAGCAGTTTACGAAGCGGGGGGCCGGAGACCCAGTACTTC
-	TRBV19	TRBD1	TRBJ2-7	CASSIGGQLSGEQYF	TGTGCCAGTAGTATTGGGGGACAGCTATCCGGGGAGCAGTACTTC
-	TRBV27	-	TRBJ1-6	CASRLQGDDYNSPLHF	TGTGCCAGCAGACTCCAAGGGGATGACTATAATTCACCCCTCCACTTT
-	TRBV28	-	TRBJ2-7	CASSSQGIEQYF	TGTGCCAGCAGCTCCCAGGGTATCGAGCAGTACTTC
few	TRBV25-1	TRBD1	TRBJ2-2	CASSEQGGSNTGELFF	TGTGCCAGCAGTGAACAAGGGGGCTCGAACACCGGGGAGCTGTTTTTT
few	TRBV11-2	-	TRBJ2-5	CASSIMDSSWAQYF	TGTGCCAGCAGCATAATGGACAGCTCATGGGCCCAGTACTTC
-	TRBV4-2	-	TRBJ1-2	CASSPNTGTYGYTF	TGTGCCAGCAGCCCAAACACAGGGACCTATGGCTACACCTTC
-	TRBV6-1	TRBD2	TRBJ2-1	CASSLWRGGLDEQFF	TGTGCCAGCAGCCTCTGGCGGGGGGGTCTCGATGAGCAGTTCTTC
-	TRBV11-3	TRBD2	TRBJ2-3	CASSSGLAGGSVGNTQYF	TGTGCCAGCAGCTCCGGACTAGCGGGGGGCTCGGTCGGGAATACGCAGTATTTT
-	TRBV28	TRBD1	TRBJ1-5	CASSPRQGSGPQHF	TGTGCCAGCAGTCCAAGACAGGGGTCGGGACCCCAGCATTTT